Listed below are T cell receptor beta chains from one sample, sequenced in a study of CD8 T cells in Susac syndrome. TCRdb analysed the immunoSEQ multiplex PCR reads with MiXCR anew, one entry per CDR3 protein. Of about 22,000 distinct CDR3 sequences in the sample, 85% to 95% were seen once. The sequenced sample consisted of CD8+ T cells from PBMCs. The source is a human donor in good health. Both conserved end residues are part of each CDR3. A D gene is named only where the DNA matches it firmly. Size is omitted from some rows. Given values are once, few, many or a class for expanded clones.

v_call: TRBV29-1; j_call: TRBJ1-1; d_call: TRBD1; clone_size: .; cdr3_aa: CSVERTGGNTEAFF; cdr3_nt: TGCAGCGTGGAAAGGACAGGGGGTAACACTGAAGCTTTCTTT
v_call: TRBV9; j_call: TRBJ2-2; d_call: .; clone_size: once; cdr3_aa: CASSVHWQGRTIGELFF; cdr3_nt: TGTGCCAGCAGCGTACATTGGCAGGGGCGCACGATCGGGGAGCTGTTTTTT
v_call: TRBV5-1; j_call: TRBJ2-3; d_call: .; clone_size: .; cdr3_aa: CASSSLDGPDTQYF; cdr3_nt: TGCGCCAGCAGCTCCCTAGACGGTCCGGATACGCAGTATTTT
v_call: TRBV9; j_call: TRBJ1-5; d_call: .; clone_size: .; cdr3_aa: CASSVDTGHLGYNQPQHF; cdr3_nt: TGTGCCAGCAGCGTAGATACAGGGCACCTGGGGTATAATCAGCCCCAGCATTTT
v_call: TRBV24-1; j_call: TRBJ2-5; d_call: TRBD2; clone_size: .; cdr3_aa: CATTAKASGGAQETQYF; cdr3_nt: TGTGCCACCACGGCTAAGGCTAGCGGGGGGGCCCAAGAGACCCAGTACTTC
v_call: TRBV12-5; j_call: TRBJ2-3; d_call: TRBD2; clone_size: .; cdr3_aa: CASGLGLADMLDTQYF; cdr3_nt: TGTGCTAGTGGTTTGGGTCTAGCGGACATGCTAGATACGCAGTATTTT
v_call: TRBV2; j_call: TRBJ2-1; d_call: TRBD2; clone_size: .; cdr3_aa: CASSEALGLAGGFSNEQFF; cdr3_nt: TGTGCCAGCAGTGAAGCGCTGGGACTAGCGGGGGGGTTCTCCAATGAGCAGTTCTTC
v_call: TRBV11-2; j_call: TRBJ2-1; d_call: .; clone_size: .; cdr3_aa: CASSLARDTSMKQFF; cdr3_nt: TGTGCCAGCAGCTTAGCACGGGACACCTCAATGAAGCAGTTCTTC
v_call: TRBV12-3/TRBV12-4; j_call: TRBJ1-1; d_call: .; clone_size: .; cdr3_aa: CASSGGRVEAFF; cdr3_nt: TGTGCCAGCAGTGGCGGGCGGGTTGAAGCTTTCTTT
v_call: TRBV7-9; j_call: TRBJ1-2; d_call: .; clone_size: .; cdr3_aa: CASSLNQGYYGYTF; cdr3_nt: TGTGCCAGCAGCTTAAACCAGGGGTACTATGGCTACACCTTC
v_call: TRBV2; j_call: TRBJ2-7; d_call: .; clone_size: .; cdr3_aa: CASSERVGPQYF; cdr3_nt: TGTGCCAGCAGTGAACGGGTAGGCCCACAGTACTTC
v_call: TRBV20-1; j_call: TRBJ1-1; d_call: .; clone_size: .; cdr3_aa: CSARDPRFVEAFF; cdr3_nt: TGCAGTGCTCGGGATCCCCGTTTCGTTGAAGCTTTCTTT
v_call: TRBV29-1; j_call: TRBJ2-7; d_call: .; clone_size: .; cdr3_aa: CSVEKGDRGYEQYF; cdr3_nt: TGCAGCGTTGAAAAGGGGGACCGGGGCTACGAGCAGTACTTC
v_call: TRBV20-1; j_call: TRBJ2-7; d_call: .; clone_size: .; cdr3_aa: CSAMRGGYEQYF; cdr3_nt: TGCAGTGCTATGCGGGGTGGGTACGAGCAGTACTTC
v_call: TRBV27; j_call: TRBJ1-5; d_call: .; clone_size: .; cdr3_aa: CASSLTASNQPQHF; cdr3_nt: TGTGCCAGCAGTTTAACGGCAAGCAATCAGCCCCAGCATTTT
v_call: TRBV7-2; j_call: TRBJ1-3; d_call: TRBD1; clone_size: .; cdr3_aa: CASSLAGQNPNTIYF; cdr3_nt: TGTGCCAGCAGCTTAGCGGGACAGAATCCAAACACCATATATTTT
v_call: TRBV10-3; j_call: TRBJ1-1; d_call: .; clone_size: .; cdr3_aa: CAISERRGKDTEAFF; cdr3_nt: TGTGCCATCAGTGAGCGGAGGGGAAAGGACACTGAAGCTTTCTTT
v_call: TRBV12-3/TRBV12-4; j_call: TRBJ2-3; d_call: .; clone_size: once; cdr3_aa: CASSVAGDTQYF; cdr3_nt: TGTGCCAGCAGTGTCGCGGGGGATACGCAGTATTTT
v_call: TRBV2; j_call: TRBJ2-7; d_call: TRBD1; clone_size: .; cdr3_aa: CASSIPSGQGSYEQYF; cdr3_nt: TGTGCCAGCAGTATCCCTTCAGGACAGGGCTCCTACGAGCAGTACTTC
v_call: TRBV4-2; j_call: TRBJ2-7; d_call: TRBD1; clone_size: .; cdr3_aa: CASSQEDRAYEQYF; cdr3_nt: TGTGCCAGCAGCCAAGAGGACAGGGCCTACGAGCAGTACTTC
v_call: TRBV7-2; j_call: TRBJ1-6; d_call: .; clone_size: .; cdr3_aa: CASSFPAVTNSPLHF; cdr3_nt: TGTGCCAGCAGCTTTCCGGCAGTTACTAATTCACCCCTCCACTTT
v_call: TRBV6-2/TRBV6-3; j_call: TRBJ1-6; d_call: .; clone_size: .; cdr3_aa: CASETDRGALHF; cdr3_nt: TGTGCCAGTGAGACAGACCGAGGGGCCCTCCACTTT
v_call: TRBV2; j_call: TRBJ2-2; d_call: .; clone_size: once; cdr3_aa: CASLQEVGWGTGELFF; cdr3_nt: TGTGCCAGCCTCCAGGAGGTGGGCTGGGGGACCGGGGAGCTGTTTTTT